The 28 T cell receptor beta chains presented below share a single source sample, sequenced in a study of blood T cell repertoires in COVID-19. TCRdb's copy holds only in-frame clones and misses some; the assay was immunoSEQ multiplex PCR. The sample records hundreds of thousands of clones, 90% being singletons. What was sequenced was PBMCs or T cells enriched from blood (not recorded which). The receptors come from a woman aged 18-35 years with acute COVID-19.

The chain combines TRBV7-2 with TRBJ1-2, with D tentatively TRBD1 (6 bases). Germline values: CDR1 SGHTA, CDR2 FQGNSA. The ends were cut back, 5 bases at V and 3 bases at J, with 13 bases in the middle. The CDR3 is made up of 14 amino acids. Here the CDR3 reads CASSRGQLYYGYTF. CDR3 nucleotides: TGTGCCAGCAGCCGCGGACAGCTTTACTATGGCTACACCTTC.

The chain has TRBV2 and TRBJ2-1; D is undetermined. V lost 4 bases to trimming and J lost 10 bases, with 5 bases between them. The CDR3 totals 10 residues. Germline assignment: CDR1 SNHLY and CDR2 FYNNEI. The CDR3 sequence is CASSALEQFF. CDR3 DNA: TGTGCCAGCAGTGCGTTGGAGCAGTTCTTC.

This clone was seen a single time. The V call is TRBV5-1, the J call TRBJ2-7, with 8 bases fitting TRBD2. With V trimmed by 0 bases and J by 6 bases, 5 bases remained unmatched. Germline loops: CDR1 SGHRS, CDR2 YFSETQ. The CDR3 consists of 14 residues. This CDR3 reads CASSLAGGPLEQYF. DNA of the CDR3: TGCGCCAGCAGCTTGGCGGGAGGGCCCCTCGAGCAGTACTTC.

This clone was counted a few times. The CDR3 sequence: CASSHASKTSGRAYNEQFF. The CDR3 bases are TGTGCCAGCAGCCACGCTTCCAAGACTAGCGGGAGGGCCTACAATGAGCAGTTCTTC. The chain employs TRBV14 and TRBJ2-1; 14 nucleotides align to TRBD2. The CDR3 is 19 residues long. Germline loops: CDR1 SGHDN, CDR2 FVKESK. The V gene end was trimmed by 3 bases and the J gene end by 2 bases; junction bases not matched to a gene: 9.

The V gene is TRBV19, the J gene TRBJ2-5, with 8 nucleotides matching TRBD1. V lost 4 bases and J lost 9; bases outside the gene matches: 10. Germline V lookup: CDR1 LNHDA, CDR2 SQIVND (reference sequence). The CDR3 consists of 14 residues. This chain's CDR3 is CASSTRTGSGSQYF. The CDR3 DNA is TGTGCCAGTAGTACCCGGACAGGGTCGGGGTCCCAGTACTTC.

This chain uses TRBV5-1 with TRBJ1-2; the match to TRBD1 covers 8 bases. V shed 4 bases and J 5 bases; nucleotides not matched to a gene: 13. CDR1 and CDR2 from the germline V gene are SGHRS and YFSETQ. This CDR3 spans 16 amino acids. As DNA, the CDR3 is TGCGCCAGCAGCCCCGGACAGGGAGGGTCCAGGTATGGCTACACCTTC. This encodes CASSPGQGGSRYGYTF.

The chain has TRBV27 and TRBJ1-2; tentative D call: TRBD1 (6 bases). There are 14 residues in the CDR3. Germline CDR1 is MNHEY and CDR2 is SMNVEV (reference sequence). Trimming removed 5 bases at V and 7 bases at J, with 17 bases between. This CDR3 reads CASSPGTPTGGYTF. The DNA for the CDR3 is TGTGCCAGCAGTCCGGGGACACCAACGGGTGGCTACACCTTC.

The V and J genes are TRBV28 and TRBJ2-6; 7 bases align to TRBD2. V shed 4 bases, J shed 4 bases, and the junction held 7 bases outside the gene matches. The CDR3 is made up of 16 amino acids. CDR1 is MDHEN, CDR2 SYDVKM, per germline. The CDR3 sequence is CASSSPGLVGANVLTF. For the CDR3, the DNA is TGTGCCAGCAGTTCACCAGGACTAGTCGGGGCCAACGTCCTGACTTTC.

For this clone: Other DNA sequences in the sample encode the same CDR3. The J gene is TRBJ1-1, the V gene TRBV18, with TRBD1 identical over 7 bases. Trimming removed 5 bases from V and 0 bases from J; junction bases left unmatched: 3. The CDR3 consists of 14 residues. Germline V gene data show CDR1 as KGHSH and CDR2 as LQKENI. Written as DNA, the CDR3 is TGTGCCAGCTCATCGGGACAGCTGAACACTGAAGCTTTCTTT. It specifies CASSSGQLNTEAFF.

This sequence joins TRBV9 and TRBJ2-7, with D possibly being TRBD1 (7 bases). CDR3 length equals 15 residues. The germline V gene encodes CDR1 SGDLS and CDR2 YYNGEE. With 3 bases removed from V and 5 bases from J, the gap between germline ends came to 18 bases. The CDR3 reads CASSGGDSLSHEQYF. The DNA of the CDR3 is TGTGCCAGCAGCGGGGGGGACAGTCTTTCACACGAGCAGTACTTC. Filled out from reference TRBV9 and TRBJ2-7, the complete variable domain reads DSGVTQTPKHLITATGQRVTLRCSPRSGDLSVYWYQQSLDQGLQFLIQYYNGEERAKGNILERFSAQQFPDLHSELNLSSLELGDSALYFCASSGGDSLSHEQYFGPGTRLTVT.

Here the CDR3 reads CASSLASSFSSGANVLTF. CDR3 sequence (DNA): TGCGCCAGCAGCTTGGCTTCTTCGTTTTCCTCTGGGGCCAACGTCCTGACTTTC. The rearrangement uses TRBV5-1 and TRBJ2-6; D not certain. Germline V gene lookup returns CDR1 SGHRS and CDR2 YFSETQ. With 0 bases removed from V and 0 bases from J, the gap between germline ends came to 13 bases. The CDR3 is made up of 18 amino acids.

A single count supports this clone. This chain connects TRBV20-1 to TRBJ1-5, with unresolved D. The CDR3 runs 12 residues. V lost 3 bases and J lost 7, with 10 bases in between. Germline assignment: CDR1 DFQATT and CDR2 SNEGSKA (reference sequence). CDR3 loop: CSASAGLQPQHF. For the CDR3, the DNA is TGCAGTGCTAGTGCAGGACTCCAGCCCCAGCATTTT.

This clone was counted only a few times. V gene TRBV6-7 combines with J gene TRBJ2-2, with 8 bases lining up with TRBD1. TRBV6-7 is an ORF for which the function is uncertain. CDR3 size: 16 residues. V gave up 8 bases and J gave up 5 bases; unmatched junction bases: 13. The CDR3 DNA reads TGTGCCAGCCTAGTCCAGGGGGCGGTCGGTACCGGGGAGCTGTTTTTT. This codes for CASLVQGAVGTGELFF.

This clone was seen more than once but under ten times. The V gene is TRBV27, the J gene TRBJ2-7; D not resolved. Germline V gene data show CDR1 as MNHEY and CDR2 as SMNVEV (reference sequence). The CDR3 contains 14 residues. With 4 bases removed from V and 2 bases from J, the gap between germline ends came to 12 bases. CDR3 coding DNA: TGTGCCAGCAGTTGGTCAAGCGCGACCTACGAGCAGTACTTC. Translated: CASSWSSATYEQYF.

The chain links TRBV7-6 to TRBJ2-7, with 10 bases fitting TRBD2. V was clipped by 1 base and J by 1 base; unmatched bases: 16. Germline V gives CDR1 SGHVS, CDR2 FNYEAQ. The CDR3 sequence is 20 residues long. Here the CDR3 reads CASSLGGLAGVKERSYEQYF. The CDR3 DNA follows: TGTGCCAGCAGCTTAGGGGGGCTAGCGGGAGTTAAAGAGAGGTCCTACGAGCAGTACTTC.

J is TRBJ2-1 and V is TRBV4-2; D is undetermined. Germline assignment: CDR1 LGHNA and CDR2 YNFKEQ. Trimming removed 0 bases at V and 7 bases at J, with 10 bases between. The CDR3 totals 14 residues. In DNA form, the CDR3 reads TGTGCCAGCAGCCAAGACAGCCTAGTTAATGAGCAGTTCTTC. Its translation: CASSQDSLVNEQFF.

The count of this clone is one. The chain carries TRBV6-2 or TRBV6-3 and TRBJ1-1, with D possibly being TRBD1 (6 bases). The germline gives CDR1 MNHEY, CDR2 SVGEGT. Trimming removed 4 bases from V and 3 bases from J, with 18 bases in between. The CDR3 runs 16 residues. CDR3 DNA sequence: TGTGCCAGCAGTTCAGTCACAGGGCGGCGCGACACTGAAGCTTTCTTT. As protein: CASSSVTGRRDTEAFF.

The gene calls are TRBV9 and TRBJ2-3; D perhaps matches TRBD2 (5 bases). Germline values: CDR1 SGDLS, CDR2 YYNGEE. The CDR3 runs to 18 residues. The V end lost 3 bases, the J end lost 1 base, and 21 bases lay between the germline ends. The CDR3 DNA sequence: TGTGCCAGCAGCGCGAGGGCCGGCCTGGAGCGCGGCACAGATACGCAGTATTTT. Protein sequence: CASSARAGLERGTDTQYF.

The rearrangement joins TRBV5-6 to TRBJ2-7, with D unclear. The V gene's germline CDR1 is SGHDT and CDR2 YYEEEE. The length of the CDR3 is 16 residues. Trimming pared 2 bases from V and 1 base from J, leaving 16 bases between. In nucleotides, the CDR3 is TGTGCCAGCAGCTTACGGCGGTTAGTCGGATCCTACGAGCAGTACTTC. This gives the protein CASSLRRLVGSYEQYF.

This rearrangement joins TRBV28 to TRBJ2-3; 10 bases line up with TRBD2. This CDR3 region has 18 residues. Trimming removed 6 bases from V and 4 bases from J; junction bases left unmatched: 16. Germline V gives CDR1 MDHEN, CDR2 SYDVKM. CDR3 in DNA: TGTGCCAGCAGCGGACTATGGGGTAGCGGGAGGAGGGCAGATACGCAGTATTTT. This gives the protein CASSGLWGSGRRADTQYF.

The genes are TRBV12-5 and TRBJ2-1; no reliable D call. Trimming left V 4 bases short and J 5 bases short, with 12 bases between. This CDR3 is built from 14 residues. CDR1 is LGHNT, CDR2 FRNRAP, per germline. The chain's CDR3 is CASGSPPPNNEQFF. CDR3 nucleotides: TGTGCTAGTGGTTCCCCGCCGCCTAACAATGAGCAGTTCTTC.

The chain couples TRBV28 to TRBJ2-2; 8 bases are a match to TRBD2. CDR1 is MDHEN, CDR2 SYDVKM, per germline. The CDR3 is 15 residues long. The V segment lost 0 bases and the J segment 5 bases; nucleotides outside the gene matches: 2. In nucleotides, the CDR3 is TGTGCCAGCAGTTTATGGTTAGCGGGGACCGGGGAGCTGTTTTTT. Its protein is CASSLWLAGTGELFF.

This chain joins TRBV12-5 and TRBJ2-1, with 10 bases lining up with TRBD2. Looked up from germline, CDR1 is LGHNT and CDR2 is FRNRAP. V was clipped by 1 base and J by 6 bases; unmatched bases: 0. The CDR3 sequence is 14 residues long. DNA of the CDR3: TGTGCTAGTGGTTTGGGGACTAGCGGCAATGAGCAGTTCTTC. It is translated as CASGLGTSGNEQFF.

The V and J genes are TRBV27 and TRBJ1-2, with TRBD1 matching 8 bases. Germline CDR1 and CDR2: MNHEY and SMNVEV (reference sequence). This CDR3 is 14 amino acids long. V lost 3 bases, J lost 5 bases, and 5 bases stayed unmatched. CDR3 sequence reads: CASSFGQGRYGYTF. CDR3 sequence (DNA): TGTGCCAGCAGTTTCGGACAGGGCCGGTATGGCTACACCTTC.

The V and J genes are TRBV7-8 and TRBJ2-7, with D perhaps matching TRBD2 (6 bases). Germline V gene data show CDR1 as SGHVS and CDR2 as FQNEAQ. The CDR3 length is 14 residues. V shed 5 bases and J shed 1 base, with 12 bases lying between them. In nucleotides, the CDR3 is TGTGCCAGCAGCCCGCTAGCGTCTTCCTACGAGCAGTACTTC. As protein: CASSPLASSYEQYF.

The rearrangement joins TRBV4-1 to TRBJ1-5, with D maybe TRBD1 (6 bases). CDR3 length: 13 residues. CDR1 MGHRA and CDR2 YSYEKL come from the germline V gene. V was clipped by 4 bases and J by 4 bases, with 8 bases between them. CDR3 DNA sequence: TGCGCCAGCAGCCCCAGGGGAAATCAGCCCCAGCATTTT. Its protein product is CASSPRGNQPQHF.

The chain uses TRBV30 and TRBJ2-1; TRBD2 aligns across 11 bases. The trim removed 5 bases at V and 5 bases at J, leaving 8 bases unmatched. CDR1 GTSNPN and CDR2 SVGIG come from the germline V gene (reference sequence). The CDR3 spans 15 residues. The DNA for the CDR3 is TGTGCCTGGGGTCTTACTAGCGGGAGTAACAATGAGCAGTTCTTC. As protein: CAWGLTSGSNNEQFF.

The CDR3 DNA reads as TGTGCCAGCAGGCGCCGACAGGGACCCTACGAGCAGTACTTC. It yields the protein CASRRRQGPYEQYF. The chain uses TRBV27 and TRBJ2-7; TRBD1 aligns across 7 bases. J lost 2 bases, V lost 6 bases, and 7 bases had no gene match. CDR1 and CDR2 (germline): MNHEY, SMNVEV (reference sequence). This CDR3 contains 14 residues.